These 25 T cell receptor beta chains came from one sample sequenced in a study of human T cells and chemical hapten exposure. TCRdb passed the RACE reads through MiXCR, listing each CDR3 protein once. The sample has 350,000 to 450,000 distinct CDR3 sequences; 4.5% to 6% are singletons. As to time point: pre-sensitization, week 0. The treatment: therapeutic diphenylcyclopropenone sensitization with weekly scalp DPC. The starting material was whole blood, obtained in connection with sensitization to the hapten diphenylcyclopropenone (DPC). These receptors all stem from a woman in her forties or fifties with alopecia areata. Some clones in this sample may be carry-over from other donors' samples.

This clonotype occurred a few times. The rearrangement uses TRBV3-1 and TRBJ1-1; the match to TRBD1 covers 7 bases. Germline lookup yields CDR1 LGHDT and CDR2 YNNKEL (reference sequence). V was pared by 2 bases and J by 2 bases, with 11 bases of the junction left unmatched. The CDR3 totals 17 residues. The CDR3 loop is CASSQQTGQGVNTEAFF. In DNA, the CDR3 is TGTGCCAGCAGCCAACAGACAGGGCAGGGGGTTAACACTGAAGCTTTCTTT.

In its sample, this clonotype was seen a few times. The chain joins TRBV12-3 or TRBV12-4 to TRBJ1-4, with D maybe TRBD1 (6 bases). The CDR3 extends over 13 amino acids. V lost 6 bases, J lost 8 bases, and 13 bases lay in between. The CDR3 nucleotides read TGTGCCAGCAGCTTGGTGGGGACAGAAAAACTGTTTTTT. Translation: CASSLVGTEKLFF.

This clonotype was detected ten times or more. DNA for the CDR3: TGTGCCAGCAGTCCATCGGGAGTTGGCACAGATACGCAGTATTTT. Protein sequence: CASSPSGVGTDTQYF. The V gene is TRBV28, the J gene TRBJ2-3, with TRBD2 as a possible D gene (6 bases). Between the trimmed V and J ends, which lost 5 bases and 1 base, there was a span of 13 bases. From germline, CDR1 is MDHEN and CDR2 SYDVKM. The CDR3 runs 15 residues.

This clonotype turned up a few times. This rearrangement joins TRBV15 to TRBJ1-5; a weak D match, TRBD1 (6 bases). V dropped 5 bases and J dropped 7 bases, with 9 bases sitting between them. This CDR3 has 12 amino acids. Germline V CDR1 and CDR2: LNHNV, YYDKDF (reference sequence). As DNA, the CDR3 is TGTGCCACCAGCCTCGGGGGCCAGCCCCAGCATTTT. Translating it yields CATSLGGQPQHF.

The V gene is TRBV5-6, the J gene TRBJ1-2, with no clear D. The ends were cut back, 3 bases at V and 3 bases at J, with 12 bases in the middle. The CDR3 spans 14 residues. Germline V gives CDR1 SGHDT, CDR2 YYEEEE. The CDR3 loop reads CASSWAGNYYGYTF. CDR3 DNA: TGTGCCAGCAGCTGGGCAGGCAACTACTATGGCTACACCTTC.

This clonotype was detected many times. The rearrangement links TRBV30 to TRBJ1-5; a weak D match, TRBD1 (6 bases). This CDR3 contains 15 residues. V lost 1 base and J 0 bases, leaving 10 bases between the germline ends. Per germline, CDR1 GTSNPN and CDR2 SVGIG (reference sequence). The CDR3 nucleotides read TGTGCCTGGAGTGAGGGGGTATATAGCAATCAGCCCCAGCATTTT. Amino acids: CAWSEGVYSNQPQHF.

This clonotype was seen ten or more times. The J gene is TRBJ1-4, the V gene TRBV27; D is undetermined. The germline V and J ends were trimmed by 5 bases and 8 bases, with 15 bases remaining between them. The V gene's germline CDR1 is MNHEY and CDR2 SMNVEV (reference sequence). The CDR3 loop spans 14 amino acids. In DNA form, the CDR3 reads TGTGCCAGCAGTCCCCACGGGAGGGCCGAAAAACTGTTTTTT. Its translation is CASSPHGRAEKLFF.

This chain's CDR3 is CASSYGRAQPQHF. The CDR3 coding sequence is TGTGCCAGCAGTTACGGCAGGGCGCAGCCCCAGCATTTT. The rearrangement joins TRBV6-5 to TRBJ1-5; D possibly corresponds to TRBD1 (5 bases). CDR1 and CDR2 (germline): MNHEY, SVGAGI. This CDR3 is built from 13 residues. V dropped 2 bases and J dropped 7 bases, with 9 bases sitting between them.

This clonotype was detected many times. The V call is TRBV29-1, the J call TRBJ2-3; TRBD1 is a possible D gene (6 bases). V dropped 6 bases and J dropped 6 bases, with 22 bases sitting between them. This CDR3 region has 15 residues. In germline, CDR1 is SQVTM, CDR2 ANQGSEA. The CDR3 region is CSVGQGTLVGDTQYF. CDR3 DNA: TGCAGCGTGGGACAAGGCACCCTCGTCGGGGATACGCAGTATTTT.

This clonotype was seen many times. The CDR3 here is CSADGVYNEQFF. Here the CDR3 DNA reads TGCAGCGCTGACGGAGTCTACAATGAGCAGTTCTTC. The chain links TRBV29-1 to TRBJ2-1; D unclear. Germline assignment: CDR1 SQVTM and CDR2 ANQGSEA. This CDR3 has 12 residues. V dropped 7 bases and J dropped 3 bases, with 10 bases sitting between them.

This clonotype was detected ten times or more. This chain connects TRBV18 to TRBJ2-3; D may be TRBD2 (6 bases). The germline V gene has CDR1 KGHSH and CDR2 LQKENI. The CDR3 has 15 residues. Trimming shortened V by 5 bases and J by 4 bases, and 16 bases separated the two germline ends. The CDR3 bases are TGTGCCAGCTCATTAGTCGGCGGGGACGCAGATACGCAGTATTTT. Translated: CASSLVGGDADTQYF. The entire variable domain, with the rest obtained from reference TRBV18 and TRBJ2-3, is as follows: NAGVMQNPRHLVRRRGQEARLRCSPMKGHSHVYWYRQLPEEGLKFMVYLQKENIIDESGMPKERFSAEFPKEGPSILRIQQVVRGDSAAYFCASSLVGGDADTQYFGPGTRLTVL.

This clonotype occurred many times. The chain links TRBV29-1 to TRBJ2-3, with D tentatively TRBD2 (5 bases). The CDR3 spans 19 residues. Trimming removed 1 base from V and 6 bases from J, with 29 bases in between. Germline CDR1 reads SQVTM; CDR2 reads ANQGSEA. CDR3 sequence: CSVEALVIAESGPRDTQYF. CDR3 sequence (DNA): TGCAGCGTTGAAGCTCTCGTTATTGCGGAGAGCGGTCCAAGGGATACGCAGTATTTT.

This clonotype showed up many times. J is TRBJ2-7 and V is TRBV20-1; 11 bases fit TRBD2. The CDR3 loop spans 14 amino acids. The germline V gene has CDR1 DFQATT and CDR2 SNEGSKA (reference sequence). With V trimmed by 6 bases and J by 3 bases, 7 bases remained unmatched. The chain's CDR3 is CSAQPLAGVYEQYF. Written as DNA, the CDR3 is TGCAGTGCGCAGCCACTAGCGGGGGTCTACGAGCAGTACTTC.

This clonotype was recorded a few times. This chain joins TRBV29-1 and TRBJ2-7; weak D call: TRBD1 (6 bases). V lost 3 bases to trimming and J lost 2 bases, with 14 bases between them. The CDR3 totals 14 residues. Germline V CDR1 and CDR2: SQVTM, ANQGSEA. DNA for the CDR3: TGCAGCGTTGAGGGGTCGGGACAAACCTACGAGCAGTACTTC. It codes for CSVEGSGQTYEQYF.

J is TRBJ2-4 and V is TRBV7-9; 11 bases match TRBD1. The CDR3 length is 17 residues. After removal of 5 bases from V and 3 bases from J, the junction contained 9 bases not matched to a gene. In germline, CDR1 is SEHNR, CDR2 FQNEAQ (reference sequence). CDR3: CASSPNAGTGGKNIQYF. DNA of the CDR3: TGTGCCAGCAGCCCGAATGCCGGGACAGGGGGCAAAAACATTCAGTACTTC.

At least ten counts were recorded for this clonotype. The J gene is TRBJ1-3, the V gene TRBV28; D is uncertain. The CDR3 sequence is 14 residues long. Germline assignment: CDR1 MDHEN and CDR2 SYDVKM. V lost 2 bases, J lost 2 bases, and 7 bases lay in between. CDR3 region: CASSLPRTGNTIYF. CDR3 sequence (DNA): TGTGCCAGCAGTTTACCCCGTACTGGAAACACCATATATTTT.

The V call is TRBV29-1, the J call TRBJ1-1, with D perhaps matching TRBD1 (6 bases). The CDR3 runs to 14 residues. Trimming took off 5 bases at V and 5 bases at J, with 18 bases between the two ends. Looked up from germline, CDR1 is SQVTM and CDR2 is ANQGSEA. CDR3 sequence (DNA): TGCAGCGTTACCCAATGGGGGGCCAAGACTGAAGCTTTCTTT. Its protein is CSVTQWGAKTEAFF.

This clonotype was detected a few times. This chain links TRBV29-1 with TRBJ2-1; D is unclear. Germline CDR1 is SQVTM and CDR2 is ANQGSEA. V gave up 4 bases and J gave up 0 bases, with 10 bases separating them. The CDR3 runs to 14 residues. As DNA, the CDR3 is TGCAGCGTTGTCCTACCGAGCTCCTACAATGAGCAGTTCTTC. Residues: CSVVLPSSYNEQFF.

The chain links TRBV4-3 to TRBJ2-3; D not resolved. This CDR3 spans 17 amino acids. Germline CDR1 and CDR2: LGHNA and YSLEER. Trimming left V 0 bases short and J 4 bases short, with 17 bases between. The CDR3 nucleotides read TGCGCCAGCAGCCAAGAAGGATGGTTGAGTCCCCCAGATACGCAGTATTTT. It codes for CASSQEGWLSPPDTQYF.

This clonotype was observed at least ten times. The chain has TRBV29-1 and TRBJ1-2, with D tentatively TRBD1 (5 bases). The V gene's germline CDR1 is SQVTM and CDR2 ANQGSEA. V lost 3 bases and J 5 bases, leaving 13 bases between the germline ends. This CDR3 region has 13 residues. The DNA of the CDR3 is TGCAGCGTTGACGGCTCGGGGGATTATGGCTACACCTTC. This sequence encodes CSVDGSGDYGYTF.

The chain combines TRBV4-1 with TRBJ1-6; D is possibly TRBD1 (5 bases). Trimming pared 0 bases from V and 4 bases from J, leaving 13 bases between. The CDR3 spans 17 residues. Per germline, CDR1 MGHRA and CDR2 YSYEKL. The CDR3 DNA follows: TGCGCCAGCAGCCAAGACGTTAGGGGTTATTATAATTCACCCCTCCACTTT. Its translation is CASSQDVRGYYNSPLHF.

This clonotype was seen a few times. The CDR3 nucleotides read TGTGCCAGCAGTCCGGGACGGCAAGGCAATCAGCCCCAGCATTTT. This translates into CASSPGRQGNQPQHF. The chain carries TRBV6-2 or TRBV6-3 and TRBJ1-5; a weak D match, TRBD1 (5 bases). The V gene lost 5 bases and the J gene lost 2 bases, with 13 bases spanning the gap. The germline CDR1 and CDR2 sequences are MNHEY and SVGEGT. This CDR3 region has 15 residues.

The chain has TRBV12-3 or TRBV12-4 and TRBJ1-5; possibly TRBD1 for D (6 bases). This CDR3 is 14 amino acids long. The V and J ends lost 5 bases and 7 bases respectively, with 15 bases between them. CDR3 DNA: TGTGCCAGCAGTCCCTCGGGGGGCGGCCAGCCCCAGCATTTT. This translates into CASSPSGGGQPQHF.

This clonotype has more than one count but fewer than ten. CDR3 residues: CASSLQGGHRTFEQYF. The CDR3 DNA is TGTGCCAGCAGTCTCCAGGGGGGCCACCGTACATTCGAGCAGTACTTC. V is TRBV2 and J is TRBJ2-7; maybe TRBD1 (7 bases). There are 16 residues in the CDR3. Between the trimmed V and J ends, which lost 5 bases and 6 bases, there was a span of 23 bases. CDR1 and CDR2 (germline): SNHLY, FYNNEI.

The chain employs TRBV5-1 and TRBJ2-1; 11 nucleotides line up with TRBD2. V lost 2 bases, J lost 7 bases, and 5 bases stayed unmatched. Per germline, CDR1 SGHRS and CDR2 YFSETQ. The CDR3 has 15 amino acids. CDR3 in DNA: TGCGCCAGCAGCTTACTAGCGGGGGATGGGAATGAGCAGTTCTTC. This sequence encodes CASSLLAGDGNEQFF. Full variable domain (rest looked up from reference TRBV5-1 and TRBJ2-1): KAGVTQTPRYLIKTRGQQVTLSCSPISGHRSVSWYQQTPGQGLQFLFEYFSETQRNKGNFPGRFSGRQFSNSRSEMNVSTLELGDSALYLCASSLLAGDGNEQFFGPGTRLTVL.